Below, 23 T cell receptor beta chains from the same sample are listed, as sequenced in a study of T-cell memory formation after mild COVID-19. TCRdb fed the 5' RACE reads into MiXCR, producing one record per CDR3 protein. This table holds 400,000 to 550,000 distinct CDR3 sequences, 20% to 30% found once. Material for sequencing was PBMCs or a T cell subset sorted from them (not recorded which). Receptors were obtained from an adult woman who had mild COVID-19 (a few samples of this study predate the infection). Cell type and time point are not known.

The rearrangement links TRBV12-3 or TRBV12-4 to TRBJ1-1; no reliable D call. CDR3 length: 14 residues. Trimming cost V 1 base and J 4 bases, with 10 bases left between them. CDR3 nucleotides: TGTGCCAGCAGTTTAGGTTTAAGGGTCACTGAAGCTTTCTTT. Protein sequence: CASSLGLRVTEAFF.

This clonotype was recorded a few times. V usage is TRBV13 and J usage is TRBJ2-1; the match to TRBD2 covers 11 bases. The trim removed 6 bases at V and 0 bases at J, leaving 4 bases unmatched. The CDR3 spans 16 residues. Per the germline V gene, CDR1 is PRHDT and CDR2 is FYEKMQ (reference sequence). The CDR3 sequence: CASSFGLAGSYNEQFF. The DNA for the CDR3 is TGTGCCAGCAGTTTCGGACTAGCGGGCTCCTACAATGAGCAGTTCTTC.

In this sample, this clonotype turned up a few times. The chain links TRBV7-9 to TRBJ1-1; TRBD1 aligns across 11 bases. The CDR3 spans 16 residues. J gave up 3 bases and V 5 bases, and 8 bases lay outside the gene matches. From germline, CDR1 is SEHNR and CDR2 FQNEAQ (reference sequence). Written as DNA, the CDR3 is TGTGCCAGCAGCCGTGCCGGGACAGGGGGGGACACTGAAGCTTTCTTT. It encodes CASSRAGTGGDTEAFF. Combining the CDR3 with reference TRBV7-9 and TRBJ1-1 gives the whole variable domain DTGVSQNPRHKITKRGQNVTFRCDPISEHNRLYWYRQTLGQGPEFLTYFQNEAQLEKSRLLSDRFSAERPKGSFSTLEIQRTEQGDSAMYLCASSRAGTGGDTEAFFGQGTRLTVV.

The sample holds a few counts of this clonotype. V usage is TRBV5-1 and J usage is TRBJ2-7; D perhaps matches TRBD1 (5 bases). The length of the CDR3 is 12 residues. V lost 5 bases, J lost 7 bases, and 13 bases lay in between. CDR1 and CDR2 from the germline V gene are SGHRS and YFSETQ. The CDR3 loop reads CASSMGLGEQYF. The CDR3 coding sequence is TGCGCCAGCAGTATGGGGCTGGGAGAGCAGTACTTC.

The CDR3 sequence is CRNWTGKGLAGGISSYNEQFF. In nucleotides, the CDR3 is TGCAGAAATTGGACAGGGAAGGGACTAGCGGGGGGAATAAGCTCCTACAATGAGCAGTTCTTC. The V and J genes are TRBV20-1 and TRBJ2-1; the match to TRBD2 covers 15 bases. The CDR3 extends over 21 amino acids. Germline lookup yields CDR1 DFQATT and CDR2 SNEGSKA (reference sequence).

This chain links TRBV27 with TRBJ2-2, with 9 bases aligning to TRBD2. The length of the CDR3 is 14 residues. V lost 4 bases to trimming and J lost 4 bases; unmatched junction nucleotides: 1. The germline V gene encodes CDR1 MNHEY and CDR2 SMNVEV (reference sequence). CDR3 amino acids: CASSSGLATGELFF. CDR3 nucleotide sequence: TGTGCCAGCAGTTCGGGACTAGCCACCGGGGAGCTGTTTTTT.

In its sample, this clonotype was seen a few times. The J gene is TRBJ2-1, the V gene TRBV5-4; 9 nucleotides line up with TRBD1. The germline gives CDR1 SGHNT, CDR2 YYREEE (reference sequence). J was trimmed by 10 bases and V by 4 bases; bases with no gene match: 12. This CDR3 contains 15 residues. The CDR3 sequence is CASSQGQGVPLEQFF. In DNA, the CDR3 is TGTGCCAGCAGCCAGGGACAGGGAGTTCCCTTGGAGCAGTTCTTC.

This clonotype turned up a few times. The chain carries TRBV4-2 and TRBJ1-2; no clear D. The germline gives CDR1 LGHNA, CDR2 YNFKEQ. This CDR3 contains 15 residues. The ends were cut back, 1 base at V and 3 bases at J, with 12 bases in the middle. CDR3 residues: CASSQGREPDYGYTF. CDR3 nucleotide sequence: TGTGCCAGCAGCCAAGGAAGGGAGCCCGACTATGGCTACACCTTC.

This clonotype has only a few counts. The chain is built from TRBV12-3 or TRBV12-4 and TRBJ2-1, with TRBD2 matching 14 bases. The CDR3 covers 14 residues. The J segment lost 9 bases and the V segment lost 6 bases, leaving 4 bases of the junction unmatched. DNA for the CDR3: TGTGCCAGCAGGCCGGGACTAGCGGGAGTTGAGCAGTTCTTC. Translated, it gives CASRPGLAGVEQFF.

A few counts support this clonotype. This sequence joins TRBV7-2 and TRBJ2-2; no definite D call. CDR3 length: 14 residues. The germline V and J ends were trimmed by 5 bases and 2 bases, with 9 bases remaining between them. Germline V gene lookup returns CDR1 SGHTA and CDR2 FQGNSA. The DNA for the CDR3 is TGTGCCAGCAGCCAAAACAGTAACACCGGGGAGCTGTTTTTT. It is translated as CASSQNSNTGELFF.

This clonotype was counted between two and nine times. J is TRBJ2-7 and V is TRBV18; D unclear. The ends were cut back, 2 bases at V and 7 bases at J, with 15 bases in the middle. This CDR3 is 14 amino acids long. CDR1 is KGHSH, CDR2 LQKENI, per germline. CDR3 coding DNA: TGTGCCAGCTCACCAATGGCGGATGGTCAGGAGCAGTACTTC. Translation: CASSPMADGQEQYF. Filled out from reference TRBV18 and TRBJ2-7, the complete variable domain reads NAGVMQNPRHLVRRRGQEARLRCSPMKGHSHVYWYRQLPEEGLKFMVYLQKENIIDESGMPKERFSAEFPKEGPSILRIQQVVRGDSAAYFCASSPMADGQEQYFGPGTRLTVT.

This clonotype was recorded a few times. The genes are TRBV6-5 and TRBJ2-4; TRBD2 is a possible D gene (5 bases). V lost 8 bases to trimming and J lost 10 bases, with 18 bases between them. The CDR3 has 13 residues. The germline V gene has CDR1 MNHEY and CDR2 SVGAGI. The chain's CDR3 is CASRPLEGGIQYF. The DNA for the CDR3 is TGTGCCAGCCGACCCCTCGAGGGTGGGATTCAGTACTTC.

The genes are TRBV5-6 and TRBJ2-2, with D tentatively TRBD1 or TRBD2 (6 bases each). CDR3 size: 16 residues. Trimming removed 2 bases from V and 0 bases from J, with 11 bases in between. Germline V gene lookup returns CDR1 SGHDT and CDR2 YYEEEE. DNA for the CDR3: TGTGCCAGCAGCTTTGTGGGGGGCACGAACACCGGGGAGCTGTTTTTT. It encodes CASSFVGGTNTGELFF.

This clonotype occurred a few times. The J gene is TRBJ2-2, the V gene TRBV6-5, with D tentatively TRBD1 (6 bases). V dropped 6 bases and J dropped 5 bases, with 13 bases sitting between them. Germline loops: CDR1 MNHEY, CDR2 SVGAGI. This CDR3 contains 14 residues. As DNA, the CDR3 is TGTGCCAGCAGATCCGGGACAAGAACCGGGGAGCTGTTTTTT. Translating it yields CASRSGTRTGELFF.

There are a few counts of this clonotype. The chain carries TRBV30 and TRBJ1-5, with TRBD1 matching over 9 bases. The trim removed 3 bases at V and 5 bases at J, leaving 2 bases unmatched. The CDR3 sequence is 13 residues long. CDR1 and CDR2 from the germline V gene are GTSNPN and SVGIG (reference sequence). CDR3 residues: CAWSGDRDQPQHF. Here the CDR3 DNA reads TGTGCCTGGAGCGGGGACAGGGATCAGCCCCAGCATTTT.

In regard to this clonotype: The junction shows a germline mismatch at one end, possibly a read error. The chain is built from TRBV10-3 and TRBJ2-2; weak D call: TRBD2 (6 bases). The CDR3 is 14 amino acids. The germline V gene has CDR1 ENHRY and CDR2 SYGVKD. CDR3 bases: TGTGCCATCAGTGACCTAGCGAAGACCGGGGAGCTGTTTTTT. Its translation: CAISDLAKTGELFF.

This clonotype has just a few counts. This chain joins TRBV29-1 and TRBJ2-2; D gene unclear. Germline V gene sequence: CDR1 SQVTM, CDR2 ANQGSEA. This CDR3 comprises 15 residues. Trimming left V 3 bases short and J 1 base short, with 12 bases between. The CDR3 DNA sequence: TGCAGCGTTGATTTGGGCCTGGGGAACACCGGGGAGCTGTTTTTT. This gives the protein CSVDLGLGNTGELFF.

A few counts support this clonotype. CDR3 nucleotides: TGTGCCAGCAGTTACCATGACAGGGGCCATGAGCAGTTCTTC. Protein product: CASSYHDRGHEQFF. The J gene is TRBJ2-1, the V gene TRBV6-5; 8 nucleotides match TRBD1. The CDR3 has 14 residues. Germline lookup yields CDR1 MNHEY and CDR2 SVGAGI. V lost 2 bases to trimming and J lost 8 bases; unmatched junction nucleotides: 5.

This clonotype was seen a handful of times. The V gene is TRBV5-1, the J gene TRBJ1-2; D may be TRBD1 (5 bases). With 4 bases removed from V and 3 bases from J, the gap between germline ends came to 10 bases. Germline values: CDR1 SGHRS, CDR2 YFSETQ. This CDR3 region has 13 residues. The CDR3 coding sequence is TGCGCCAGCAGCCCGGGACGGGACTATGGCTACACCTTC. Protein product: CASSPGRDYGYTF.

Written as DNA, the CDR3 is TGCGCCAGCAGCCTCCAGGGGATTGGGACCCAGTACTTC. Its translation: CASSLQGIGTQYF. The chain links TRBV5-1 to TRBJ2-5, with a possible D match to TRBD1 (6 bases). Germline lookup yields CDR1 SGHRS and CDR2 YFSETQ. This CDR3 is 13 amino acids long. Trimming removed 4 bases from V and 7 bases from J, with 14 bases in between.

The chain couples TRBV6-2 or TRBV6-3 to TRBJ2-5; D tentatively reads TRBD1 or TRBD2 (6 bases each). Looked up from germline, CDR1 is MNHEY and CDR2 is SVGEGT. CDR3 size: 16 residues. V was clipped by 1 base and J by 0 bases, with 12 bases between them. The chain's CDR3 is CASSYFGGTNQETQYF. In DNA, the CDR3 is TGTGCCAGCAGTTACTTCGGCGGGACAAACCAAGAGACCCAGTACTTC.

The chain has TRBV7-8 and TRBJ1-2; D is perhaps TRBD1 (6 bases). Germline values: CDR1 SGHVS, CDR2 FQNEAQ. The CDR3 spans 18 residues. With 1 base removed from V and 3 bases from J, the gap between germline ends came to 21 bases. The CDR3 protein is CASSLVRGLGTLYYGYTF. The CDR3 DNA reads as TGTGCCAGCAGCTTAGTCAGAGGTCTGGGGACACTATACTATGGCTACACCTTC. Using reference TRBV7-8 and TRBJ1-2 for the parts outside the CDR3, the full variable domain is GAGVSQSPRYKVAKRGQDVALRCDPISGHVSLFWYQQALGQGPEFLTYFQNEAQLDKSGLPSDRFFAERPEGSVSTLKIQRTQQEDSAVYLCASSLVRGLGTLYYGYTFGSGTRLTVV.

J is TRBJ2-5 and V is TRBV29-1; possibly TRBD2 for D (6 bases). Per germline, CDR1 SQVTM and CDR2 ANQGSEA. The CDR3 is made up of 12 amino acids. The V end was cut by 6 bases, the J end by 7 bases, with 15 bases between. CDR3: CSVPRDGGTQYF. The CDR3 DNA reads as TGCAGCGTCCCCCGGGACGGGGGGACCCAGTACTTC.